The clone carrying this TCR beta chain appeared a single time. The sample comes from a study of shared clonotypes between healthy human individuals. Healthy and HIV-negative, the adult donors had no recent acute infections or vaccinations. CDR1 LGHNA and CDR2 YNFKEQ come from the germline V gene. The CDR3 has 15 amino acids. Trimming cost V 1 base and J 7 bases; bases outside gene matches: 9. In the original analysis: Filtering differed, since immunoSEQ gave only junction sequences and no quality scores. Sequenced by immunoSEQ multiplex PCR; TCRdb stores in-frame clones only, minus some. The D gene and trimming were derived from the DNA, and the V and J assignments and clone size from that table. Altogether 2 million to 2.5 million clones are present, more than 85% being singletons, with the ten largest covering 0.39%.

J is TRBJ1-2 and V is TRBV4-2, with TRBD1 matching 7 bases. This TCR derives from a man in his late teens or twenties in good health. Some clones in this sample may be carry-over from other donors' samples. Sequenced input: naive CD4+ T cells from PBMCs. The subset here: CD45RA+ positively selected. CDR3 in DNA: TGTGCCAGCAGCCAAGCACTCACAGGGGCGGGTGGCTACACCTTC. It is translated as CASSQALTGAGGYTF.